Below, 5 T cell receptor beta chains from the same sample are listed, as sequenced in a study of cytomegalovirus exposure and HLA in healthy donors. Repertoires were generated with immunoSEQ multiplex PCR, while TCRdb's copy carries only in-frame clones and drops some. The repertoire holds more than 200,000 clones, with 90% as singletons. The specimen was PBMCs. The source is a woman younger than 45 in good health and CMV-seronegative.

V and J are TRBV19 and TRBJ1-4; D is unclear. Germline loops: CDR1 LNHDA, CDR2 SQIVND (reference sequence). V was trimmed by 0 bases and J by 13 bases, leaving 6 bases between them. The CDR3 contains 11 residues. Here the CDR3 reads CASSIEGRLFF. CDR3 nucleotide sequence: TGTGCCAGTAGTATAGAGGGGAGACTGTTTTTT.

The genes are TRBV2 and TRBJ2-7; 9 bases match TRBD2. CDR3 size: 15 residues. V lost 3 bases, J lost 9 bases, and 12 bases stayed unmatched. Germline V gives CDR1 SNHLY, CDR2 FYNNEI. In DNA form, the CDR3 reads TGTGCCAGCAGTGATCCTAGCGGGACTCTACGAGGGCAGTACTTC. Residues: CASSDPSGTLRGQYF.

The chain employs TRBV28 and TRBJ2-5; 10 nucleotides align to TRBD1. Germline lookup yields CDR1 MDHEN and CDR2 SYDVKM. The V segment lost 7 bases and the J segment 3 bases; nucleotides outside the gene matches: 5. The CDR3 length is 14 residues. The CDR3 loop reads CASKRQGAEETQYF. CDR3 DNA sequence: TGTGCCAGCAAGCGACAGGGGGCCGAAGAGACCCAGTACTTC.

J is TRBJ2-7 and V is TRBV20-1; 7 nucleotides agree with TRBD1. From germline, CDR1 is DFQATT and CDR2 SNEGSKA (reference sequence). The CDR3 consists of 11 residues. The V segment lost 5 bases and the J segment 8 bases; nucleotides outside the gene matches: 6. The CDR3 coding sequence is TGCAGTGCTCAACAGGGGCCCAAGCAGTACTTC. Amino acid sequence: CSAQQGPKQYF.

This chain joins TRBV7-8 and TRBJ2-7; D is ambiguous. This CDR3 contains 15 residues. V lost 0 bases, J lost 6 bases, and 15 bases lay in between. Germline CDR1 SGHVS, CDR2 FQNEAQ. CDR3 nucleotide sequence: TGTGCCAGCAGCTTAGCGGATTTCGTGGCCCTCGAGCAGTACTTC. Translation: CASSLADFVALEQYF.